This T cell receptor beta chain was found in a study of long-term antiretroviral therapy in people with HIV. Study-wide context: Some samples came about a decade before the 2015 immediate-ART recommendation, and these were the earliest. Whole-study results and caveats: Subsequent to ART, diversity was augmented yet persisted below that of transplant donor controls.

The trim removed 6 bases at V and 12 bases at J, leaving 16 bases unmatched. Looked up from germline, CDR1 is LNHDA and CDR2 is SQIVND (reference sequence). This CDR3 comprises 15 residues. This clone was seen just once. Its antigen remains unknown. Researchers report immunoSEQ v3.0 was run at survey level. Profiled with immunoSEQ multiplex PCR; TCRdb holds only in-frame clones, not every one. The table includes around 4,800 clones, approximately 90% detected once. The starting material was unsorted PBMCs, obtained 1.3 years after starting antiretroviral therapy. The sequence derives from a woman between 50 and 59 years old with HIV. The gene calls are TRBV19 and TRBJ1-4, with 7 bases fitting TRBD1. CDR3 nucleotides: TGTGCCAGTAGCAGGTGGGCCAGGGGGAGGGCGGAACTGTTTTTT. It translates to CASSRWARGRAELFF.